This entry is about one T cell receptor (beta chain). As yet, its antigen is unknown. Germline V gene data show CDR1 as MNHEY and CDR2 as SMNVEV (reference sequence). Trimming took 5 bases from V and 3 from J; bases not matched to a gene: 3. The CDR3 extends over 15 amino acids. The PCR used 60 Vbeta and 13 Jbeta primers. Original methodology: A later analysis tallied 65 million to 85 million unique TCR beta chains, some 12 million of them shared. Profiling relied on immunoSEQ multiplex PCR, and the TCRdb table lists in-frame clones only, not all of them. The DNA was the basis for D and trimming; V, J and clone size are from that table. The sample records about 69,000 clones, 74% being singletons. The data stem from a study of cytomegalovirus exposure and HLA in healthy donors. Study-wide findings and caveats: It was reportedly the case that the classifier diagnosed cytomegalovirus status with high specificity and sensitivity. Later analysis placed DRB1 highest and HLA-C lowest in TCR association rates, which differed by HLA locus. It has been reported that TCR beta sequences accurately predicted the HLA-A and HLA-B alleles of most subjects.

The sequence derives from a woman aged 60 to 75 in good health and CMV-seropositive. The sequenced material came from PBMCs. V and J are TRBV27 and TRBJ2-1, with 11 bases lining up with TRBD2. CDR3 coding DNA: TGTGCCAGCAGTCCCGGACTAGCGGGCTACAATGAGCAGTTCTTC. Amino acid sequence: CASSPGLAGYNEQFF.